A single sample gave rise to the 16 T cell receptor beta chains below, sequenced in a study of blood T cell repertoires in COVID-19 (dated by TCRdb to the early 2020s). Preparation of the library involved the immunoSEQ multiplex PCR assay. As stored in TCRdb, this immuneACCESS dataset retains in-frame rearrangements with V and J assigned. A fraction of the clones does not appear; measured against another copy, unresolved V genes explain less than half of the discrepancy, and the remainder lacks a known reason. In all, the sample holds 150,000 to 180,000 clones, and about four fifths of those were seen once. 3.7% of the sample is held by the ten biggest clonotypes. The source material was peripheral blood. The receptors here all came from a woman aged 80 or older with acute or convalescent COVID-19.

The chain joins TRBV24-1 to TRBJ1-1, with D possibly being TRBD1 (5 bases). Trimming removed 1 base from V and 8 bases from J, with 7 bases in between. In germline, CDR1 is KGHDR, CDR2 SFDVKD. The CDR3 is 12 amino acids. The CDR3: CATSDFKGEAFF. CDR3 nucleotide sequence: TGTGCCACCAGTGATTTTAAGGGGGAAGCTTTCTTT.

The CDR3 bases are TGCGCCAGCAGCATTAACAATGAGCAGTTCTTC. Its protein product is CASSINNEQFF. The rearrangement uses TRBV5-1 and TRBJ2-1; D not certain. V dropped 4 bases and J dropped 5 bases, with 4 bases sitting between them. The CDR3 sequence is 11 residues long. Germline V CDR1 and CDR2: SGHRS, YFSETQ.

The chain carries TRBV7-9 and TRBJ1-2; 8 bases are shared with TRBD1. With 5 bases clipped from V and 0 bases from J, the junction kept 5 bases outside the gene matches. The germline CDR1 and CDR2 sequences are SEHNR and FQNEAQ (reference sequence). This CDR3 has 15 residues. The CDR3 here is CASSQGQAPNYGYTF. The CDR3 DNA sequence: TGTGCCAGCAGCCAGGGACAGGCTCCTAACTATGGCTACACCTTC.

The V gene is TRBV29-1, the J gene TRBJ2-1; perhaps TRBD1 as D (6 bases). The CDR3 consists of 14 residues. Trimming left V 4 bases short and J 10 bases short, with 20 bases between. The germline V gene encodes CDR1 SQVTM and CDR2 ANQGSEA. DNA of the CDR3: TGCAGCGTTGTGGCCCGGGACATATGGGGGGAGCAGTTCTTC. Its translation: CSVVARDIWGEQFF.

The CDR3 protein is CASKTGTGGNIQYF. The CDR3 DNA follows: TGTGCCAGCAAAACCGGGACAGGGGGAAACATTCAGTACTTC. The V gene is TRBV6-6, the J gene TRBJ2-4; TRBD1 agrees at 11 bases. Germline V lookup: CDR1 MNHNY, CDR2 SVGAGI (reference sequence). The CDR3 extends over 14 amino acids. Losses at the gene ends were 7 bases for V and 6 bases for J; bases not matched to a gene: 5.

V gene TRBV7-3 combines with J gene TRBJ2-5; D perhaps matches TRBD2 (5 bases). The germline V and J ends were trimmed by 2 bases and 5 bases, with 12 bases remaining between them. Germline V gives CDR1 SGHTA, CDR2 FQGTGA. The CDR3 consists of 14 residues. Written as DNA, the CDR3 is TGTGCCAGCAGCTTAGGGCTAGCTCATGAGACCCAGTACTTC. The encoded protein is CASSLGLAHETQYF. The whole variable domain, remainder taken from reference TRBV7-3 and TRBJ2-5, is GAGVSQTPSNKVTEKGKYVELRCDPISGHTALYWYRQSLGQGPEFLIYFQGTGAADDSGLPNDRFFAVRPEGSVSTLKIQRTERGDSAVYLCASSLGLAHETQYFGPGTRLLVL.

This clone was observed a handful of times. The CDR3 nucleotides read TGCGCCAGCAGTCAGGACAGGGCGACCACCGGGGAGCTGTTTTTT. Protein: CASSQDRATTGELFF. The chain couples TRBV4-1 to TRBJ2-2; 8 nucleotides align to TRBD1. The CDR3 covers 15 residues. V was clipped by 6 bases and J by 4 bases; unmatched bases: 7. CDR1 is MGHRA, CDR2 YSYEKL, per germline.

This clone has ten or more counts. The chain couples TRBV20-1 to TRBJ1-5; D gene unclear. The V gene lost 3 bases and the J gene lost 0 bases, with 9 bases spanning the gap. Germline V gene lookup returns CDR1 DFQATT and CDR2 SNEGSKA (reference sequence). This CDR3 has 14 amino acids. The CDR3 protein is CSASVGNSNQPQHF. CDR3 sequence (DNA): TGCAGTGCTAGTGTCGGGAATAGCAATCAGCCCCAGCATTTT.

V gene TRBV5-1 combines with J gene TRBJ1-1; D not certain. This CDR3 comprises 14 residues. Between the trimmed V and J ends, which lost 0 bases and 2 bases, there was a span of 8 bases. Germline V gene sequence: CDR1 SGHRS, CDR2 YFSETQ. The CDR3 nucleotides read TGCGCCAGCAGCTTGGGCGGAGACAACACTGAAGCTTTCTTT. This gives the protein CASSLGGDNTEAFF.

This chain uses TRBV24-1 with TRBJ2-2; D gene unclear. The germline CDR1 and CDR2 sequences are KGHDR and SFDVKD. CDR3 length: 16 amino acids. The germline V and J ends were trimmed by 3 bases and 7 bases, with 17 bases remaining between them. The CDR3, as DNA: TGTGCCACCAGTGATAATCGAGGTTCTGGTATCGGGGAGCTGTTTTTT. It yields the protein CATSDNRGSGIGELFF.

The rearrangement joins TRBV19 to TRBJ2-1; 9 nucleotides match TRBD1. The CDR3 contains 17 residues. Germline V gene lookup returns CDR1 LNHDA and CDR2 SQIVND (reference sequence). J gave up 0 bases and V 5 bases, and 8 bases lay outside the gene matches. CDR3 DNA: TGTGCCAGTAGTGCCCGGGGGACAGGGAGCTCCTACAATGAGCAGTTCTTC. Translating gives CASSARGTGSSYNEQFF.

This clone showed up just once. V is TRBV27 and J is TRBJ2-7, with 7 bases aligning to TRBD1. This CDR3 contains 13 residues. Germline values: CDR1 MNHEY, CDR2 SMNVEV (reference sequence). V was pared by 4 bases and J by 6 bases, with 6 bases of the junction left unmatched. The CDR3 nucleotides are TGTGCCAGCAGTTACAGGGGCGGTTTCGAGCAGTACTTC. This encodes CASSYRGGFEQYF.

This clone has a handful of counts. This rearrangement joins TRBV18 to TRBJ1-1; 12 nucleotides agree with TRBD1. Trimming removed 5 bases from V and 0 bases from J; junction bases left unmatched: 7. Germline loops: CDR1 KGHSH, CDR2 LQKENI. This CDR3 region has 17 residues. CDR3 protein: CASSGTGGHLMNTEAFF. The CDR3 bases are TGTGCCAGCTCAGGGACAGGGGGCCATTTAATGAACACTGAAGCTTTCTTT. Full variable domain (remainder filled in from reference TRBV18 and TRBJ1-1): NAGVMQNPRHLVRRRGQEARLRCSPMKGHSHVYWYRQLPEEGLKFMVYLQKENIIDESGMPKERFSAEFPKEGPSILRIQQVVRGDSAAYFCASSGTGGHLMNTEAFFGQGTRLTVV.

The CDR3 DNA reads as TGTGCCAGCAGCGTCTATGGCCTCCCTACGGGAGAGACCCAGTACTTC. Translated: CASSVYGLPTGETQYF. This chain links TRBV9 with TRBJ2-5; D is uncertain. This CDR3 is 16 amino acids long. Germline CDR1 SGDLS, CDR2 YYNGEE. V was shortened by 2 bases and J by 4 bases, with 18 bases between the two germline ends.

DNA of the CDR3: TGTGCCAGCAGCAAGGAGGCCAACTATGGCTACACCTTC. It yields the protein CASSKEANYGYTF. The chain has TRBV5-4 and TRBJ1-2; D is undetermined. The V and J ends lost 4 bases and 2 bases respectively, with 9 bases between them. The CDR3 is 13 residues long. CDR1 and CDR2 from the germline V gene are SGHNT and YYREEE (reference sequence).

This chain connects TRBV19 to TRBJ1-4; 7 bases align to TRBD1. The germline gives CDR1 LNHDA, CDR2 SQIVND (reference sequence). The CDR3 covers 14 residues. Unmatched junction bases numbered 5, after V lost 7 bases and J lost 3 bases. The CDR3 DNA reads TGTGCCAGTACAGGGGGTACAGCTAATGAAAAACTGTTTTTT. Protein: CASTGGTANEKLFF.